The present T cell receptor beta chain was sequenced within a study of blood T cell repertoires in COVID-19. The wider study: The origin of the acute and convalescent COVID-19 samples was the United States, Italy and Spain.

The CDR3 is 16 amino acids. Germline V gene lookup returns CDR1 MNHNS and CDR2 SASEGT. Participant reports of clinical history set cohort assignment. Two consecutive negative NP/OP PCR tests, clearance, or resolved symptoms defined Cohort 3 recovery. Original processing notes: Estimation of nucleated cell counts relied on the amplification of reference gene primers. Repertoires were generated with immunoSEQ multiplex PCR, while TCRdb's copy carries only in-frame clones and drops some. The V and J calls and clone size were taken over from that table, and D and trimming were inferred from the DNA. This table has a few hundred thousand clones, roughly 84% appearing once. As concerns this clone: An end of the junction differs from the germline gene, which may be a read error.

The sequencing sample was made of PBMCs or T cells enriched from blood (not recorded which). The clonotype originates from a woman aged 40 to 50 who had recovered from COVID-19. The rearrangement links TRBV6-1 to TRBJ1-1, with a weak D call TRBD1 (6 bases). The CDR3 nucleotides are TGTGCCAGCAGCGAAGTTTGGCCCAGGGGTCTTCACGAAGCTTTCTTT. Translated, it gives CASSEVWPRGLHEAFF.